This TCR beta chain was recorded in a study of identifying expanded T cells in peripheral blood. This clone was seen a handful of times. The table came from immunoSEQ multiplex PCR; TCRdb's copy has only in-frame clones and leaves some out. The sample carries over 100,000 clones, roughly 88% recorded once. Per the germline V gene, CDR1 is PRHDT and CDR2 is FYEKMQ (reference sequence). V trimming: 5 bases; J trimming: 2 bases; junction bases outside the gene matches: 1. This CDR3 has 14 amino acids. The sequence was collected from a person aged 18 to 75 in good health. This rearrangement joins TRBV13 to TRBJ1-5; 9 bases map to TRBD1. The sequenced material came from blood. DNA for the CDR3: TGTGCCAGCAGCCGGGACAGGGGCAATCAGCCCCAGCATTTT. As protein: CASSRDRGNQPQHF.